These 32 T cell receptor beta chains share one sample of origin, sequenced in a study of blood T cell repertoires in COVID-19. Data came from immunoSEQ multiplex PCR; TCRdb stores just in-frame clones and leaves some out. This table holds 200,000 to 250,000 clones, 65% to 85% found once. Specimen: peripheral blood. The source of these receptors is a woman aged 25 to 39 with COVID-19, enrolled during active disease.

The V and J genes are TRBV6-6 and TRBJ1-4; TRBD1 is a possible D gene (5 bases). Trimming pared 5 bases from V and 4 bases from J, leaving 17 bases between. The CDR3 is 16 residues long. CDR1 is MNHNY and CDR2 is SVGAGI in the germline V gene (reference sequence). In nucleotides, the CDR3 is TGTGCCAGCAGTCACCCCTCAGGGAAAAGTAATGAAAAACTGTTTTTT. It translates to CASSHPSGKSNEKLFF.

The count of this clone is one. The rearrangement uses TRBV5-4 and TRBJ2-7; 14 positions match TRBD2. Germline V gene data show CDR1 as SGHNT and CDR2 as YYREEE (reference sequence). V lost 1 base, J lost 13 bases, and 10 bases stayed unmatched. This CDR3 comprises 15 residues. The DNA for the CDR3 is TGTGCCAGCAGCTTGTTTGTAGGGACTAGCGGGAGAGGATACTTC. Its translation is CASSLFVGTSGRGYF.

The V and J genes are TRBV11-1 and TRBJ2-7; TRBD1 matches 9 bases. This CDR3 spans 15 amino acids. The V gene's germline CDR1 is SGHAT and CDR2 FQDESV (reference sequence). V gave up 3 bases and J gave up 4 bases; unmatched junction bases: 7. The CDR3 loop reads CASSFLGQGVYEQYF. The CDR3 DNA is TGTGCCAGCAGCTTCCTGGGACAGGGAGTATACGAGCAGTACTTC.

J is TRBJ2-1 and V is TRBV25-1; TRBD2 agrees at 10 bases. V shed 3 bases and J 8 bases; nucleotides not matched to a gene: 4. This CDR3 spans 14 amino acids. Germline V gene data show CDR1 as MGHDK and CDR2 as SYGVNS. The CDR3 here is CASSEGLAIDEQFF. The CDR3 DNA reads as TGTGCCAGCAGTGAGGGACTAGCGATCGATGAGCAGTTCTTC.

This rearrangement joins TRBV10-3 to TRBJ2-7; 7 bases line up with TRBD1. CDR3 length equals 14 residues. Germline trimming cut 6 bases from V and 1 base from J; bases unmatched to any gene: 6. Germline-derived CDR1 and CDR2 are ENHRY and SYGVKD. The CDR3 is CAIRRTGESYEQYF. The CDR3 nucleotides are TGTGCCATCAGGCGTACAGGGGAATCCTACGAGCAGTACTTC.

This clone was picked up a small number of times. J is TRBJ1-5 and V is TRBV5-1; 11 nucleotides agree with TRBD1. Looked up from germline, CDR1 is SGHRS and CDR2 is YFSETQ. J gave up 2 bases and V 2 bases, and 12 bases lay outside the gene matches. This CDR3 contains 19 residues. The CDR3 DNA is TGCGCCAGCAGCTTCCACGTCCGGGACAGGGGGAGCCGCAATCAGCCCCAGCATTTT. The encoded protein is CASSFHVRDRGSRNQPQHF.

This clone was counted between two and nine times. In DNA form, the CDR3 reads TGTGCCAGCAGCTTAGGGAGGGGCGCGAGATATGGCTACACCTTC. This encodes CASSLGRGARYGYTF. The chain uses TRBV7-9 and TRBJ1-2; maybe TRBD1 (5 bases). This CDR3 has 15 residues. The V gene's germline CDR1 is SEHNR and CDR2 FQNEAQ (reference sequence). With 1 base removed from V and 5 bases from J, the gap between germline ends came to 14 bases.

The chain recombines TRBV4-2 with TRBJ2-1, with 11 bases that match TRBD2. CDR1 is LGHNA, CDR2 YNFKEQ, per germline. The CDR3 loop spans 17 amino acids. The J segment lost 7 bases and the V segment lost 0 bases, leaving 8 bases of the junction unmatched. The CDR3 DNA follows: TGTGCCAGCAGCCAAGAAGGGACTAGCGGAGGGGGAAATGAGCAGTTCTTC. Translation gives CASSQEGTSGGGNEQFF.

V usage is TRBV11-3 and J usage is TRBJ2-3, with 8 nucleotides matching TRBD2. Per the germline V gene, CDR1 is SGHNT and CDR2 is YENEEA. This CDR3 has 15 amino acids. V was clipped by 1 base and J by 9 bases; unmatched bases: 9. The CDR3 DNA follows: TGTGCCAGCAGCTTAGTCGGGAGAGCGGGGGAGACGCAGTATTTT. It encodes CASSLVGRAGETQYF.

The chain combines TRBV2 with TRBJ1-4; TRBD1 agrees at 7 bases. J lost 0 bases, V lost 7 bases, and 5 bases had no gene match. The germline CDR1 and CDR2 sequences are SNHLY and FYNNEI. The CDR3 totals 15 residues. The CDR3 DNA reads TGTGCCAGCACCGACAGGGTTGCAACTAATGAAAAACTGTTTTTT. It yields the protein CASTDRVATNEKLFF.

DNA of the CDR3: TGTGCCAGCAGCGTTATCCGGGGAGGGGGGTGGACAGATACGCAGTATTTT. This encodes CASSVIRGGGWTDTQYF. This chain links TRBV5-4 with TRBJ2-3; maybe TRBD2 (7 bases). The V end lost 4 bases, the J end lost 3 bases, and 21 bases lay between the germline ends. The CDR3 sequence is 17 residues long. The germline V gene has CDR1 SGHNT and CDR2 YYREEE (reference sequence). The variable domain in full, completed from reference TRBV5-4 and TRBJ2-3, reads ETGVTQSPTHLIKTRGQQVTLRCSSQSGHNTVSWYQQALGQGPQFIFQYYREEENGRGNFPPRFSGLQFPNYSSELNVNALELDDSALYLCASSVIRGGGWTDTQYFGPGTRLTVL.

CDR3 nucleotide sequence: TGCGCCAGCAGCACCCCCACTAGCTCCTACAATGAGCAGTTCTTC. It is translated as CASSTPTSSYNEQFF. V gene TRBV5-1 combines with J gene TRBJ2-1, with D perhaps TRBD2 (5 bases). This CDR3 is built from 15 residues. Germline loops: CDR1 SGHRS, CDR2 YFSETQ. The V end was cut by 4 bases, the J end by 0 bases, with 11 bases between.

The V and J genes are TRBV7-8 and TRBJ2-7, with TRBD1 as a possible D gene (5 bases). V lost 5 bases and J lost 3, with 14 bases in between. The CDR3 has 14 residues. Germline V gene sequence: CDR1 SGHVS, CDR2 FQNEAQ. CDR3 nucleotide sequence: TGTGCCAGCAGCCTCAGAAGGGGAAACTACGAGCAGTACTTC. Translated, it gives CASSLRRGNYEQYF.

This clone was recorded once. The chain recombines TRBV28 with TRBJ2-7; 10 nucleotides match TRBD2. V dropped 5 bases and J dropped 7; count of bases not matched to a gene: 11. Germline V gene data show CDR1 as MDHEN and CDR2 as SYDVKM. The CDR3 length is 15 residues. The CDR3 coding sequence is TGTGCCAGCAGTCCGCAGCGGGGGGGCCCGGAAGAGCAGTACTTC. Translated, it gives CASSPQRGGPEEQYF.

The chain combines TRBV19 with TRBJ2-7; the D gene is possibly TRBD1 (5 bases). Germline V gene data show CDR1 as LNHDA and CDR2 as SQIVND (reference sequence). V lost 3 bases and J 2 bases, leaving 8 bases between the germline ends. The CDR3 contains 13 residues. In nucleotides, the CDR3 is TGTGCCAGTAGTATGGGGCCCCCCTACGAGCAGTACTTC. It specifies CASSMGPPYEQYF.

The rearrangement uses TRBV24-1 and TRBJ2-3, with 7 nucleotides matching TRBD1. This CDR3 region has 16 residues. V shed 5 bases and J 0 bases; nucleotides not matched to a gene: 7. Germline loops: CDR1 KGHDR, CDR2 SFDVKD. CDR3 nucleotide sequence: TGTGCCACCAGTGGGGCCGGGGACAGAAGCACAGATACGCAGTATTTT. This translates into CATSGAGDRSTDTQYF.

This sequence joins TRBV5-4 and TRBJ2-1; 7 bases line up with TRBD1. Germline CDR1 is SGHNT and CDR2 is YYREEE (reference sequence). The CDR3 loop spans 16 amino acids. Trimming cost V 2 bases and J 2 bases; bases outside gene matches: 7. The CDR3 DNA reads as TGTGCCAGCAGCTTTAGACCGGGACAGCCCTACAATGAGCAGTTCTTC. Encoded protein: CASSFRPGQPYNEQFF.

This chain joins TRBV27 and TRBJ2-5; D uncertain. This CDR3 is 12 amino acids long. Per germline, CDR1 MNHEY and CDR2 SMNVEV (reference sequence). Trimming stripped 6 bases from V and 2 bases from J, with 7 bases between. CDR3 sequence: CASSPLQETQYF. CDR3 DNA: TGTGCCAGCAGCCCTTTACAAGAGACCCAGTACTTC.

The chain recombines TRBV30 with TRBJ1-1; perhaps TRBD1 as D (6 bases). V gave up 0 bases and J gave up 6 bases, with 11 bases separating them. Germline CDR1 and CDR2: GTSNPN and SVGIG (reference sequence). The CDR3 sequence is 13 residues long. This CDR3 is CAWSVGGIAEAFF. CDR3 DNA: TGTGCCTGGAGTGTAGGGGGAATCGCTGAAGCTTTCTTT.

The chain joins TRBV27 to TRBJ1-1; TRBD1 matches 12 bases. In germline, CDR1 is MNHEY, CDR2 SMNVEV (reference sequence). Trimming took 7 bases from V and 7 from J; bases not matched to a gene: 10. CDR3 length: 15 residues. CDR3 nucleotides: TGTGCCAGCAAAATGGGACAGGGGGCCGGCAGTGAAGCTTTCTTT. It is translated as CASKMGQGAGSEAFF.

The genes are TRBV18 and TRBJ2-1, with D possibly being TRBD2 (7 bases). This CDR3 is built from 15 residues. CDR1 KGHSH and CDR2 LQKENI come from the germline V gene. Between the trimmed V and J ends, which lost 6 bases and 8 bases, there was a span of 20 bases. CDR3 DNA sequence: TGTGCCAGCTCCCTTGAGGGGGGGGCGGAGGATGAGCAGTTCTTC. Protein sequence: CASSLEGGAEDEQFF.

The chain has TRBV6-2 or TRBV6-3 and TRBJ1-6, with a weak D call TRBD1 (5 bases). The ends were cut back, 5 bases at V and 1 base at J, with 12 bases in the middle. Germline lookup yields CDR1 MNHEY and CDR2 SVGEGT. The CDR3 spans 16 residues. The CDR3 region is CASSATGRSYNSPLHF. CDR3 in DNA: TGTGCCAGCAGTGCTACAGGAAGGTCCTATAATTCACCCCTCCACTTT.

CDR3 region: CASSQERQGRSGNTIYF. As DNA, the CDR3 is TGCGCCAGCAGCCAAGAAAGACAGGGTCGGTCCGGAAACACCATATATTTT. This chain joins TRBV4-3 and TRBJ1-3; 7 bases align to TRBD1. The V gene end was trimmed by 0 bases and the J gene end by 4 bases; junction bases not matched to a gene: 9. The CDR3 is 17 amino acids. Germline V gene data show CDR1 as LGHNA and CDR2 as YSLEER.

The chain is built from TRBV2 and TRBJ2-5, with 10 bases lining up with TRBD2. CDR3 size: 14 residues. V shed 5 bases, J shed 1 base, and the junction held 1 base outside the gene matches. Germline CDR1 reads SNHLY; CDR2 reads FYNNEI. DNA of the CDR3: TGTGCCAGCAGTCTAGCGGGGGCCCAAGAGACCCAGTACTTC. This codes for CASSLAGAQETQYF.

About this clone: The same CDR3 can be traced to other DNA sequences in this sample. The chain joins TRBV5-1 to TRBJ2-3, with a weak D call TRBD2 (6 bases). Germline CDR1 and CDR2: SGHRS and YFSETQ. This CDR3 contains 14 residues. The V gene lost 3 bases and the J gene lost 3 bases, with 11 bases spanning the gap. Here the CDR3 reads CASSSVGGTDTQYF. CDR3 sequence (DNA): TGCGCCAGCAGCTCTGTGGGGGGTACAGATACGCAGTATTTT.

This sequence joins TRBV10-1 and TRBJ2-1; the D is unclear. The V end lost 4 bases, the J end lost 7 bases, and 5 bases lay between the germline ends. In germline, CDR1 is WNHNN, CDR2 SYGVQD (reference sequence). The CDR3 length is 11 residues. CDR3 nucleotides: TGCGCCAGCAGTGGCAGGAATGAGCAGTTCTTC. Its translation: CASSGRNEQFF.

The chain employs TRBV3-1 (or the pseudogene TRBV3-2) and TRBJ2-1; D ambiguous. CDR1 is LGHDT and CDR2 is YNNKEL in the germline V gene (reference sequence). Trimming stripped 1 base from V and 12 bases from J, with 13 bases between. This CDR3 comprises 13 residues. CDR3 sequence reads: CASSQAIFFGQFF. The CDR3 DNA reads as TGTGCCAGCAGCCAAGCAATCTTCTTCGGGCAGTTCTTC.

J is TRBJ1-1 and V is TRBV6-5; TRBD1 is a possible D gene (5 bases). The CDR3 contains 12 residues. Germline CDR1 and CDR2: MNHEY and SVGAGI. V was trimmed by 6 bases and J by 14 bases, leaving 19 bases between them. CDR3 coding DNA: TGTGCCAGCAGGACCGCCGGGACTCATGAATTCTTT. This sequence encodes CASRTAGTHEFF.

V and J are TRBV19 and TRBJ2-1; 11 bases align to TRBD2. J gave up 6 bases and V 5 bases, and 9 bases lay outside the gene matches. The CDR3 spans 16 residues. Germline V gives CDR1 LNHDA, CDR2 SQIVND (reference sequence). CDR3 residues: CASSLGLAGMFNEQFF. In DNA form, the CDR3 reads TGTGCCAGTAGTTTAGGACTAGCGGGCATGTTCAATGAGCAGTTCTTC.

The V gene is TRBV5-6, the J gene TRBJ2-1; TRBD1 is a possible D gene (5 bases). The CDR3 length is 18 residues. V was pared by 9 bases and J by 6 bases, with 31 bases between. Germline CDR1 is SGHDT and CDR2 is YYEEEE. The chain's CDR3 is CAIDDESGIPCLCNEQFF. As DNA, the CDR3 is TGTGCCATCGACGACGAATCAGGGATCCCATGTCTCTGCAATGAGCAGTTCTTC.

The chain carries TRBV2 and TRBJ1-1; 7 nucleotides line up with TRBD1. With V trimmed by 3 bases and J by 1 base, 5 bases remained unmatched. Germline CDR1 SNHLY, CDR2 FYNNEI. The CDR3 covers 15 residues. The CDR3 nucleotides read TGTGCCAGCAGTGATCAGGGGGTTGGGAACACTGAAGCTTTCTTT. Translating it yields CASSDQGVGNTEAFF.

This sequence joins TRBV7-2 and TRBJ2-5; TRBD2 agrees at 9 bases. CDR1 SGHTA and CDR2 FQGNSA come from the germline V gene. V dropped 5 bases and J dropped 5; count of bases not matched to a gene: 9. The CDR3 spans 15 residues. As DNA, the CDR3 is TGTGCCAGCAGCCCCTGGGCGGGAGGGCCGGAGACCCAGTACTTC. Translated, it gives CASSPWAGGPETQYF.